This T cell receptor (beta chain) came from a study of blood T cells in healthy people across ages. Study-wide findings and caveats: CMV infection status of these donors was not known.

On this clonotype: Its antigen is unknown.

Primed by a sample-barcoded 5' primer and a J-beta primer mix, a second PCR proceeded for roughly 6 to 12 cycles. MiXCR, run by TCRdb on the 5' RACE reads, gives a single entry per CDR3 protein. The table shows more than 650,000 distinct CDR3 sequences, with about 20% occurring only once. CDR1 and CDR2 from the germline V gene are MNHEY and SVGAGI. The V end lost 6 bases, the J end lost 6 bases, and 14 bases lay between the germline ends. This CDR3 has 14 residues. Donors were healthy Caucasian individuals from Russia aged about 6 to 90. Every donor contributed roughly 10 milliliters of peripheral blood by blood draw.

The TCR originated in a man in his 70s in good health. The source material was blood. The chain employs TRBV6-5 and TRBJ1-4; a weak D match, TRBD1 (5 bases). The CDR3 spells CASSPGFGDEKLFF. The CDR3 DNA is TGTGCCAGCAGCCCAGGGTTCGGGGATGAAAAACTGTTTTTT.